This TCR beta chain was found in a study of somatic mutations in cytotoxic T cells in rheumatoid arthritis. Healthy control participants comprised blood donors of median age roughly 59 years (range about 21-75), of whom less than 65% were female. Clones were sequenced by immunoSEQ multiplex PCR, and TCRdb holds only the in-frame ones, with some missing. Seen here are roughly 20,000 clones, roughly nine tenths observed once, and the top ten hold around 15%. V shed 0 bases, J shed 5 bases, and the junction held 6 bases outside the gene matches. There are 15 residues in the CDR3. The V gene's germline CDR1 is LGHNA and CDR2 YNFKEQ. A note on this clone: Its antigen is not known.

The study, taken as a whole, reports: Statistical analysis of the slight TRBV07 underrepresentation in rheumatoid arthritis patients did not adjust for multiple comparisons. The largest CD8+ clone made up over 20% of CD8+ cells in about an eighth of the 65 patients. Unknown were the antigen targets of the expanded CD8+ clones.

Sequencing input: CD8+ T cells sorted from blood. The receptor comes from a man aged 35 to 55 in good health. This sequence joins TRBV4-2 and TRBJ1-1; TRBD1 matches 7 bases. CDR3 nucleotide sequence: TGTGCCAGCAGCCAAGAGCCCGGGACAGCTACTGAAGCTTTCTTT. Protein sequence: CASSQEPGTATEAFF.